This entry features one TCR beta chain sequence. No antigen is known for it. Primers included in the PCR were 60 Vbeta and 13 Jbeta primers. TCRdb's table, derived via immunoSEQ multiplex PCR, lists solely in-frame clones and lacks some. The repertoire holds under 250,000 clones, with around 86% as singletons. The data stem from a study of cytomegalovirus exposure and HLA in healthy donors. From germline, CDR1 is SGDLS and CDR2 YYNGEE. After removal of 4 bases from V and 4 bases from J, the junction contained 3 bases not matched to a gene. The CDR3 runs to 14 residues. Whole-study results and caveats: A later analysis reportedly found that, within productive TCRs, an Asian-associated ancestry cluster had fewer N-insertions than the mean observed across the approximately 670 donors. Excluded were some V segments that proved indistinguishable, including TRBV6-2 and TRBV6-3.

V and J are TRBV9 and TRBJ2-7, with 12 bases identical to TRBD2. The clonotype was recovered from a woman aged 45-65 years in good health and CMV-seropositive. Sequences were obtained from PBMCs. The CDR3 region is CASSLLAGGYEQYF. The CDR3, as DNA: TGTGCCAGCAGCTTACTAGCGGGGGGTTACGAGCAGTACTTC.